These 25 T cell receptor beta chains were all obtained from the same sample, sequenced in a study of T cell repertoires in cytomegalovirus infection. TCRdb recomputed calls from the reads with MiXCR, one row per CDR3 protein. The data contain approximately 290,000 distinct CDR3 sequences, roughly 25% of them singletons. Material: PBMCs. The receptors here all came from a human donor in good health (CMV status not recorded). Some clones in this sample may be carry-over from other donors' samples.

The sample holds many counts of this clonotype. The genes are TRBV7-2 and TRBJ2-2, with D possibly called TRBD1 or TRBD2 (5 bases each). CDR3 length equals 18 residues. Germline V CDR1 and CDR2: SGHTA, FQGNSA. V dropped 1 base and J dropped 6 bases, with 21 bases sitting between them. The CDR3 loop is CASSLERSGRGIAGELFF. CDR3 DNA sequence: TGTGCCAGCAGCTTAGAAAGGTCGGGACGGGGAATTGCCGGGGAGCTGTTTTTT.

This clonotype has a count of ten or more. This rearrangement joins TRBV7-2 to TRBJ2-7; D gene ambiguous. Germline-derived CDR1 and CDR2 are SGHTA and FQGNSA. Trimming stripped 5 bases from V and 3 bases from J, with 5 bases between. The CDR3 runs 11 residues. CDR3 sequence: CASSADYEQYF. Written as DNA, the CDR3 is TGTGCCAGCAGCGCAGACTACGAGCAGTACTTC.

The chain carries TRBV7-2 and TRBJ2-1; no definite D call. V lost 2 bases to trimming and J lost 8 bases, with 10 bases between them. CDR1 is SGHTA and CDR2 is FQGNSA in the germline V gene. This CDR3 region has 13 residues. The CDR3 is CASSLSHLYEQFF. DNA for the CDR3: TGTGCCAGCAGCTTATCACACCTCTATGAGCAGTTCTTC.

The chain couples TRBV5-5 to TRBJ1-1, with D maybe TRBD1 (6 bases). The CDR3 extends over 17 amino acids. Germline CDR1 SGHKS, CDR2 YYEKEE (reference sequence). Trimming stripped 3 bases from V and 0 bases from J, with 18 bases between. CDR3 nucleotides: TGTGCCAGCAGCTCCCGGGGGGGGCAGGGTGTGAACACTGAAGCTTTCTTT. Translation: CASSSRGGQGVNTEAFF. The variable domain in full, with the rest retrieved from reference TRBV5-5 and TRBJ1-1, is DAGVTQSPTHLIKTRGQQVTLRCSPISGHKSVSWYQQVLGQGPQFIFQYYEKEERGRGNFPDRFSARQFPNYSSELNVNALLLGDSALYLCASSSRGGQGVNTEAFFGQGTRLTVV.

The rearrangement links TRBV28 to TRBJ2-7; a weak D match, TRBD2 (5 bases). The CDR3 consists of 14 residues. V was shortened by 1 base and J by 4 bases, with 11 bases between the two germline ends. Germline-derived CDR1 and CDR2 are MDHEN and SYDVKM. In DNA, the CDR3 is TGTGCCAGCAGTTTATTGGAGGAGCTATACGAGCAGTACTTC. It is translated as CASSLLEELYEQYF.

The chain employs TRBV24-1 and TRBJ2-1; TRBD2 agrees at 12 bases. Trimming removed 8 bases from V and 7 bases from J; junction bases left unmatched: 23. CDR3 size: 20 residues. Per germline, CDR1 KGHDR and CDR2 SFDVKD. In nucleotides, the CDR3 is TGTGCCACCACCCCCGGATGGGGGTGCTCCATGACTAGCGGGAGTAATGAGCAGTTCTTC. The encoded protein is CATTPGWGCSMTSGSNEQFF.

This clonotype was seen ten or more times. The chain employs TRBV7-2 and TRBJ2-3; 7 nucleotides match TRBD2. This CDR3 has 15 amino acids. Losses at the gene ends were 4 bases for V and 0 bases for J; bases not matched to a gene: 4. Per the germline V gene, CDR1 is SGHTA and CDR2 is FQGNSA. The CDR3 DNA sequence: TGTGCCAGCAGCTCCCTCGGGAGGAGCACAGATACGCAGTATTTT. This translates into CASSSLGRSTDTQYF.

The chain employs TRBV20-1 and TRBJ2-3; TRBD1 aligns across 8 bases. The germline CDR1 and CDR2 sequences are DFQATT and SNEGSKA (reference sequence). V trimming: 2 bases; J trimming: 3 bases; junction bases outside the gene matches: 1. The CDR3 is 13 amino acids. The CDR3: CSARRQGTDTQYF. In DNA, the CDR3 is TGCAGTGCTAGACGACAGGGGACAGATACGCAGTATTTT.

Ten or more counts support this clonotype. The chain is built from TRBV7-2 and TRBJ2-1, with 12 bases that match TRBD2. CDR1 and CDR2 from the germline V gene are SGHTA and FQGNSA. The CDR3 is 20 residues long. J was trimmed by 0 bases and V by 5 bases; bases with no gene match: 14. CDR3 nucleotide sequence: TGTGCCAGCAGCAGACTCCCGCTAGCGGGAGGGGTAAGCTCCTACAATGAGCAGTTCTTC. Translation: CASSRLPLAGGVSSYNEQFF.

The genes are TRBV5-1 and TRBJ1-4, with 9 bases aligning to TRBD1. CDR1 SGHRS and CDR2 YFSETQ come from the germline V gene. CDR3 size: 14 residues. Germline trimming cut 3 bases from V and 8 bases from J; bases unmatched to any gene: 5. The CDR3 bases are TGCGCCAGCAGCTGGACAGGGGCGAAGGAAAAACTGTTTTTT. Protein: CASSWTGAKEKLFF.

The chain employs TRBV12-3 or TRBV12-4 and TRBJ2-7, with TRBD1 matching 9 bases. The V gene end was trimmed by 9 bases and the J gene end by 1 base; junction bases not matched to a gene: 4. CDR3 size: 13 residues. The CDR3 here is CASKTGGSYEQYF. The CDR3 nucleotides are TGTGCCAGTAAGACAGGGGGTTCCTACGAGCAGTACTTC.

The chain is built from TRBV7-2 and TRBJ2-3, with 11 bases aligning to TRBD1. CDR1 is SGHTA and CDR2 is FQGNSA in the germline V gene. The CDR3 has 14 amino acids. J lost 6 bases, V lost 10 bases, and 9 bases had no gene match. The DNA for the CDR3 is TGTGCCACCAGGGGACAGGGGGAGTTTGATACGCAGTATTTT. Protein product: CATRGQGEFDTQYF.

This clonotype occurred many times. This chain links TRBV11-2 with TRBJ2-5; TRBD2 agrees at 10 bases. Trimming removed 0 bases from V and 7 bases from J; junction bases left unmatched: 14. Germline assignment: CDR1 SGHAT and CDR2 FQNNGV. This CDR3 has 18 amino acids. CDR3 amino acids: CASSLDRTSGGVGATQYF. DNA for the CDR3: TGTGCCAGCAGCTTAGACCGGACTAGCGGAGGGGTTGGTGCGACCCAGTACTTC. Based on the CDR3 plus reference TRBV11-2 and TRBJ2-5, the full variable domain is EAGVAQSPRYKIIEKRQSVAFWCNPISGHATLYWYQQILGQGPKLLIQFQNNGVVDDSQLPKDRFSAERLKGVDSTLKIQPAKLEDSAVYLCASSLDRTSGGVGATQYFGPGTRLLVL.

This clonotype has more than one count but fewer than ten. The chain uses TRBV7-9 and TRBJ2-1, with TRBD2 matching over 7 bases. Germline V lookup: CDR1 SEHNR, CDR2 FQNEAQ (reference sequence). The CDR3 loop spans 16 amino acids. V lost 1 base, J lost 8 bases, and 11 bases stayed unmatched. This chain's CDR3 is CASSLDRAGAVDEQFF. As DNA, the CDR3 is TGTGCCAGCAGCTTAGACCGGGCGGGAGCGGTGGATGAGCAGTTCTTC.

This chain links TRBV5-1 with TRBJ1-2, with D unclear. There are 13 residues in the CDR3. Looked up from germline, CDR1 is SGHRS and CDR2 is YFSETQ. V was shortened by 1 base and J by 4 bases, with 8 bases between the two germline ends. DNA of the CDR3: TGCGCCAGCAGCTTGTACCGGGCCTATGGCTACACCTTC. Protein sequence: CASSLYRAYGYTF.

This chain uses TRBV28 with TRBJ2-2; 9 bases fit TRBD2. CDR1 and CDR2 from the germline V gene are MDHEN and SYDVKM. Trimming took 7 bases from V and 5 from J; bases not matched to a gene: 5. The length of the CDR3 is 14 residues. The CDR3 DNA follows: TGTGCCAGCATAGCGGGGGAGCTAACCGGGGAGCTGTTTTTT. Translating it yields CASIAGELTGELFF.

As to this clonotype: One base away lies a much larger clone, so this may be a sequencing read error. V gene TRBV7-6 combines with J gene TRBJ2-3; D is possibly TRBD1 or TRBD2 (5 bases each). There are 15 residues in the CDR3. CDR1 and CDR2 from the germline V gene are SGHVS and FNYEAQ. The DNA for the CDR3 is TGTGCCAGCGGCTTAGCAGGGAGCGTTGCAGATACGCAGTATTTT. Its translation: CASGLAGSVADTQYF.

J is TRBJ2-5 and V is TRBV20-1; no reliable D call. The germline gives CDR1 DFQATT, CDR2 SNEGSKA (reference sequence). CDR3 size: 13 residues. V gave up 8 bases and J gave up 1 base, with 14 bases separating them. This CDR3 is CSTPGQLQETQYF. The CDR3 bases are TGCAGTACACCCGGGCAACTCCAAGAGACCCAGTACTTC.

The rearrangement links TRBV12-3 or TRBV12-4 to TRBJ1-5; no definite D call. Trimming took off 5 bases at V and 16 bases at J, with 18 bases between the two ends. This CDR3 comprises 12 residues. CDR3 in DNA: TGTGCCAGCAGTGGCCCGGACCGCCAAGAACATTTT. It codes for CASSGPDRQEHF.

This chain joins TRBV12-3 or TRBV12-4 and TRBJ1-6; 8 bases map to TRBD1. J was trimmed by 5 bases and V by 5 bases; bases with no gene match: 5. The length of the CDR3 is 15 residues. CDR3 region: CASSPTGGNNSPLHF. Here the CDR3 DNA reads TGTGCCAGCAGTCCAACAGGGGGAAATAATTCACCCCTCCACTTT.

V and J are TRBV6-2 or TRBV6-3 and TRBJ2-7; D is uncertain. CDR1 MNHEY and CDR2 SVGEGT come from the germline V gene. The CDR3 runs 13 residues. V lost 0 bases to trimming and J lost 2 bases, with 5 bases between them. Here the CDR3 DNA reads TGTGCCAGCAGTTACTCCACACCCTACGAGCAGTACGTC. This translates into CASSYSTPYEQYV.

This clonotype was counted many times. V gene TRBV7-2 combines with J gene TRBJ1-2; no firm D call. Germline V gene sequence: CDR1 SGHTA, CDR2 FQGNSA. The CDR3 loop spans 11 amino acids. Trimming stripped 1 base from V and 8 bases from J, with 5 bases between. CDR3 amino acids: CASSLVGGYTF. DNA for the CDR3: TGTGCCAGCAGCTTAGTCGGGGGCTACACCTTC.

This clonotype was seen only a few times. The genes are TRBV27 and TRBJ1-1, with D unclear. Trimming shortened V by 3 bases and J by 4 bases, and 15 bases separated the two germline ends. CDR1 and CDR2 (germline): MNHEY, SMNVEV (reference sequence). This CDR3 has 15 residues. The DNA of the CDR3 is TGTGCCAGCAGTTTCTCCGGGCCCGAGGGCACTGAAGCTTTCTTT. Residues: CASSFSGPEGTEAFF.

V usage is TRBV30 and J usage is TRBJ2-7; D not resolved. The CDR3 is made up of 14 amino acids. Germline CDR1 and CDR2: GTSNPN and SVGIG (reference sequence). Trimming took off 7 bases at V and 2 bases at J, with 18 bases between the two ends. In DNA, the CDR3 is TGTGCCTCCCCTCCCCCTGTGGTGACCTACGAGCAGTACTTC. Translation: CASPPPVVTYEQYF.

This clonotype was found many times. The rearrangement uses TRBV7-2 and TRBJ2-3; maybe TRBD2 (5 bases). Germline CDR1 SGHTA, CDR2 FQGNSA. Trimming took off 4 bases at V and 1 base at J, with 6 bases between the two ends. CDR3 length: 13 residues. CDR3 residues: CASSSEGTDTQYF. CDR3 bases: TGTGCCAGCAGCTCGGAGGGCACAGATACGCAGTATTTT.